This TCR beta chain was captured in a study of early T cells in non-severe SARS-CoV-2 infection. Turning to the study itself: The sequenced material was bulk RNA from unsorted whole blood, and its chains were unpaired.

Unique molecular identifiers were added to individual cDNA molecules. TCRdb independently ran MiXCR on the 5' RACE reads; one entry per CDR3 protein. The sample consists of around 65,000 distinct CDR3 sequences, roughly 12% of them appearing once. The CDR3 is 15 amino acids. As concerns this clonotype: Its antigen is not known.

Notes on the study in general: The VDJdb matching leaned toward anti-spike CD8 responses and overlooked private and CD4 specificities.

The chain couples TRBV3-2 to TRBJ2-7; the table's D call of TRBD1 was not tested on the DNA. TRBV3-2 constitutes a pseudogene. The clonotype was recovered from an adult who was a healthcare worker with PCR-confirmed SARS-CoV-2 infection or an uninfected control (not recorded which). The sequencing used whole blood, collected at baseline. CDR3 nucleotide sequence: TGTGCCAGCAGCGCCCAACAGGGGCCTCCCTACGAGCAGTACTTC. It is translated as CASSAQQGPPYEQYF.